This TCR beta chain was recovered during a study of cytomegalovirus exposure and HLA in healthy donors. General study results and limits: With DRB1 most and HLA-C fewest, TCR association rates differed between HLA loci in a later analysis. Likely technical artifact: a cluster of highly shared sequence variants.

V was cut by 0 bases and J by 2 bases, with 11 bases left in between. Germline-derived CDR1 and CDR2 are GTSNPN and SVGIG (reference sequence). There are 14 residues in the CDR3. The PCR employed 60 Vbeta primers together with 13 Jbeta primers. The repertoire was sequenced with immunoSEQ multiplex PCR; TCRdb's copy has only in-frame clones and lacks some. Of about 180,000 clones in the sample, about 73% were seen once. With respect to this clone: The target antigen is unknown.

This sequence originates from a woman aged 45-59 years in good health and CMV-seropositive. Sequencing was carried out using PBMCs. The chain combines TRBV30 with TRBJ2-7, with TRBD2 as a possible D gene (5 bases). This chain's CDR3 is CAWSVLEVTYEQYF. The DNA for the CDR3 is TGTGCCTGGAGTGTACTAGAGGTTACCTACGAGCAGTACTTC.